Following are 9 T cell receptor beta chains from one sample sequenced in a study of shared clonotypes between healthy human individuals. Only in-frame clones appear in the TCRdb table, and some are missing; sequencing was by immunoSEQ multiplex PCR. In the table there are around 500,000 clones, approximately 80% of which are singletons. Material for sequencing was PBMCs. The receptors were sampled from a woman in her thirties or forties in good health. Some clones in this sample may be carry-over from other donors' samples.

This chain links TRBV7-2 with TRBJ2-7, with TRBD1 identical over 7 bases. The CDR3 extends over 16 amino acids. The germline gives CDR1 SGHTA, CDR2 FQGNSA. With V trimmed by 0 bases and J by 3 bases, 8 bases remained unmatched. For the CDR3, the DNA is TGTGCCAGCAGCTTAGCTGCCGGGACAGCTGGCTACGAGCAGTACTTC. It codes for CASSLAAGTAGYEQYF.

This chain connects TRBV29-1 to TRBJ1-2; TRBD1 matches at 7 bases. The CDR3 is 12 residues long. The germline CDR1 and CDR2 sequences are SQVTM and ANQGSEA. V was pared by 6 bases and J by 6 bases, with 7 bases of the junction left unmatched. The CDR3: CSVGQAGDGYTF. The CDR3 coding sequence is TGCAGCGTAGGACAGGCAGGCGATGGCTACACCTTC.

Here the CDR3 reads CASSYGLAAETQYF. The CDR3 DNA reads TGTGCCAGCAGTTACGGGCTAGCCGCGGAGACCCAGTACTTC. V usage is TRBV6-5 and J usage is TRBJ2-5; D might be TRBD2 (5 bases). This CDR3 has 14 amino acids. V was clipped by 2 bases and J by 5 bases, with 12 bases between them. CDR1 is MNHEY and CDR2 is SVGAGI in the germline V gene.

The chain is built from TRBV4-1 and TRBJ1-6; D is uncertain. Germline CDR1 reads MGHRA; CDR2 reads YSYEKL. Deletions cut 0 bases from V and 8 bases from J, with 5 bases between. The CDR3 runs to 13 residues. CDR3 in amino acids: CASSQEDYSPLHF. In DNA, the CDR3 is TGCGCCAGCAGCCAAGAGGACTATTCACCCCTCCACTTT.

The chain is built from TRBV11-3 and TRBJ2-5; D call uncertain. This CDR3 has 13 amino acids. Trimming shortened V by 5 bases and J by 7 bases, and 14 bases separated the two germline ends. Germline V gene sequence: CDR1 SGHNT, CDR2 YENEEA. CDR3 sequence: CASSPGREGTQYF. Written as DNA, the CDR3 is TGTGCCAGCAGCCCCGGACGAGAAGGGACCCAGTACTTC.

The V gene is TRBV2, the J gene TRBJ2-1, with 7 nucleotides matching TRBD1. This CDR3 has 15 residues. In germline, CDR1 is SNHLY, CDR2 FYNNEI. Trimming cost V 4 bases and J 5 bases; bases outside gene matches: 8. The CDR3 DNA reads as TGTGCCAGCAGTGCCGACAGGGTGATGCACAATGAGCAGTTCTTC. Protein product: CASSADRVMHNEQFF.

The chain links TRBV4-2 to TRBJ2-5, with D unresolved. The V end lost 5 bases, the J end lost 0 bases, and 7 bases lay between the germline ends. The CDR3 extends over 13 amino acids. In germline, CDR1 is LGHNA, CDR2 YNFKEQ. CDR3: CASSERYQETQYF. CDR3 nucleotide sequence: TGTGCCAGCAGCGAAAGATACCAAGAGACCCAGTACTTC.

V is TRBV2 and J is TRBJ2-5; D perhaps matches TRBD2 (6 bases). The germline V gene encodes CDR1 SNHLY and CDR2 FYNNEI. The CDR3 is made up of 13 amino acids. Trimming pared 4 bases from V and 5 bases from J, leaving 11 bases between. The CDR3 DNA sequence: TGTGCCAGCAGTGGGGCCGGGGGTGAGACCCAGTACTTC. It encodes CASSGAGGETQYF.

This chain connects TRBV7-6 to TRBJ1-2; 11 bases line up with TRBD1. CDR3 size: 15 residues. V shed 5 bases, J shed 4 bases, and the junction held 6 bases outside the gene matches. From germline, CDR1 is SGHVS and CDR2 FNYEAQ. The CDR3 nucleotides are TGTGCCAGCAGCCCGGGGACAGGGGGAGGCTATGGCTACACCTTC. Its protein product is CASSPGTGGGYGYTF.